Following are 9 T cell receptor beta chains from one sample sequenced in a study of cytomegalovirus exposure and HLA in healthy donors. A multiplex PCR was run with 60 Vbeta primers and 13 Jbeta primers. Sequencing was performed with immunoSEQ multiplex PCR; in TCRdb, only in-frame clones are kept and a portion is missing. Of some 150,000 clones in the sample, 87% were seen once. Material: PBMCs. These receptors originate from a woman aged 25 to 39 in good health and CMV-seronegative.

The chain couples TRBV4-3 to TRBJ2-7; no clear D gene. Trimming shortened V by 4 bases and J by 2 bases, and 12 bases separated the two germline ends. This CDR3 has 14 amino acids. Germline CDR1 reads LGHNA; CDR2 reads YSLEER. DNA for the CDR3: TGCGCCAGCAGCCGCCAGTCAGGTACCTACGAGCAGTACTTC. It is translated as CASSRQSGTYEQYF.

The CDR3 here is CATTYRTGQAYEQYF. DNA for the CDR3: TGTGCCACCACATACCGGACAGGACAAGCCTACGAGCAGTACTTC. The rearrangement uses TRBV15 and TRBJ2-7; 7 nucleotides line up with TRBD1. V lost 7 bases and J lost 2; bases outside the gene matches: 11. The CDR3 length is 15 residues. Per germline, CDR1 LNHNV and CDR2 YYDKDF (reference sequence).

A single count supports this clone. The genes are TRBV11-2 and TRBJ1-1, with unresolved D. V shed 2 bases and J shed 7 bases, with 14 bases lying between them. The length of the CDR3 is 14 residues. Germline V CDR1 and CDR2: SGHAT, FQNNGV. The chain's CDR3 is CASSLMWSSLEAFF. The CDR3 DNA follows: TGTGCCAGCAGCTTAATGTGGAGCAGCCTTGAAGCTTTCTTT.

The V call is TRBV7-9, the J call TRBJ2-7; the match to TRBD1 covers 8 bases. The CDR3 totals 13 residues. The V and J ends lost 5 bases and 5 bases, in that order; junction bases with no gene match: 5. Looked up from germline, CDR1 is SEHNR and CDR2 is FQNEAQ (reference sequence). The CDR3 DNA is TGTGCCAGCAGCCTTAAGACAGGGGACGAGCAGTACTTC. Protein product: CASSLKTGDEQYF. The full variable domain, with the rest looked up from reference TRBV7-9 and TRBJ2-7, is DTGVSQNPRHKITKRGQNVTFRCDPISEHNRLYWYRQTLGQGPEFLTYFQNEAQLEKSRLLSDRFSAERPKGSFSTLEIQRTEQGDSAMYLCASSLKTGDEQYFGPGTRLTVT.

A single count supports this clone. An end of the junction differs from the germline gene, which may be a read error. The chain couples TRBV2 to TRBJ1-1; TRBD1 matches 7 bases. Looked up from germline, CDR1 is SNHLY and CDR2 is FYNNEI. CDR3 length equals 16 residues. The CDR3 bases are TGTGCCAGCGGTGATACGAGGGGGAACAGGGGCGCTGAAGCTTTCTTT. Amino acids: CASGDTRGNRGAEAFF.

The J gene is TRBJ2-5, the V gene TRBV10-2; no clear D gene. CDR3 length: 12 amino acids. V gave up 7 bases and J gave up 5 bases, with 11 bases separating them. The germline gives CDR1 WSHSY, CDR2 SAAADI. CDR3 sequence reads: CASTNSRETQYF. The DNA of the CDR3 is TGCGCCAGCACAAACTCGCGGGAGACCCAGTACTTC.

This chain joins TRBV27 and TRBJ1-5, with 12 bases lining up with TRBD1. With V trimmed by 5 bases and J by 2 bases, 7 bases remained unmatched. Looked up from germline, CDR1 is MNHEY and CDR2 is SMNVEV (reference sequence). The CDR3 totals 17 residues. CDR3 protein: CASSPLGTGGGNQPQHF. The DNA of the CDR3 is TGTGCCAGCAGTCCACTCGGGACAGGGGGCGGCAATCAGCCCCAGCATTTT.

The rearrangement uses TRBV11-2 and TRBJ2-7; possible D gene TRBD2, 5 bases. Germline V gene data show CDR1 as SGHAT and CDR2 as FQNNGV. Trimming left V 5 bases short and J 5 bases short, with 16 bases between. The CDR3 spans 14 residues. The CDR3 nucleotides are TGTGCCAGCAGCGAAAGCGGCCGAGAGGACGAGCAGTACTTC. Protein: CASSESGREDEQYF.

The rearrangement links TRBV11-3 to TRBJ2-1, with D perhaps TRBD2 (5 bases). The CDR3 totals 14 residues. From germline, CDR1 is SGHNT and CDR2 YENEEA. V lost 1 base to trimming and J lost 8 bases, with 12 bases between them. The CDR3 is CASSLGGRNHEQFF. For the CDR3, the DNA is TGTGCCAGCAGCTTAGGAGGGCGGAATCATGAGCAGTTCTTC.